Sequencing of this TCR beta chain was carried out in a study of cytomegalovirus exposure and HLA in healthy donors. The V end was cut by 2 bases, the J end by 1 base, with 12 bases between. Per the germline V gene, CDR1 is SGHTA and CDR2 is FQGNSA. There are 16 residues in the CDR3. PCR involved 60 Vbeta and 13 Jbeta primers. TCRdb's copy holds only in-frame clones and misses some; the assay was immunoSEQ multiplex PCR. The data hold 120,000 or so clones, with about three quarters observed a single time. As concerns this clone: As yet, its antigen is unknown.

Study outcomes and limitations: The investigators catalogued 150 to 200 TCR beta chains as cytomegalovirus-associated. Among CMV-associated TCR beta chains, most appeared HLA-restricted in a later analysis.

Sequencing input: PBMCs. J is TRBJ2-1 and V is TRBV7-2; a possible D gene is TRBD2 (6 bases). The sequence derives from a woman in her thirties or forties in good health and CMV-seropositive. The CDR3 sequence is CASSLRRGDSYNEQFF. The CDR3, as DNA: TGTGCCAGCAGCTTAAGGCGGGGTGATTCCTACAATGAGCAGTTCTTC. The full variable domain, completed using reference TRBV7-2 and TRBJ2-1, is GAGVSQSPSNKVTEKGKDVELRCDPISGHTALYWYRQSLGQGLEFLIYFQGNSAPDKSGLPSDRFSAERTGGSVSTLTIQRTQQEDSAVYLCASSLRRGDSYNEQFFGPGTRLTVL.